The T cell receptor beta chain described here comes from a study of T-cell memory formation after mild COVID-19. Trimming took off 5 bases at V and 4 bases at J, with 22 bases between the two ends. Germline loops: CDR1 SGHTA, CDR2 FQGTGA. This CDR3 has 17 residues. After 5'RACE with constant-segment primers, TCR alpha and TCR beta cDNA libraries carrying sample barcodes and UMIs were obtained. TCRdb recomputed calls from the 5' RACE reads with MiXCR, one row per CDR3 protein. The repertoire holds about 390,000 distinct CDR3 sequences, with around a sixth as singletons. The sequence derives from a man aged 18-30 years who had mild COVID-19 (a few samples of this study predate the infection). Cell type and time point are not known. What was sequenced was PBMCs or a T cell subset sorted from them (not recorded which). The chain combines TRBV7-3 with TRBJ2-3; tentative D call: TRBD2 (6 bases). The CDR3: CASSPHHYSRGADTQYF. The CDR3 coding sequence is TGTGCCAGCAGCCCACACCATTACAGTCGCGGGGCAGATACGCAGTATTTT.